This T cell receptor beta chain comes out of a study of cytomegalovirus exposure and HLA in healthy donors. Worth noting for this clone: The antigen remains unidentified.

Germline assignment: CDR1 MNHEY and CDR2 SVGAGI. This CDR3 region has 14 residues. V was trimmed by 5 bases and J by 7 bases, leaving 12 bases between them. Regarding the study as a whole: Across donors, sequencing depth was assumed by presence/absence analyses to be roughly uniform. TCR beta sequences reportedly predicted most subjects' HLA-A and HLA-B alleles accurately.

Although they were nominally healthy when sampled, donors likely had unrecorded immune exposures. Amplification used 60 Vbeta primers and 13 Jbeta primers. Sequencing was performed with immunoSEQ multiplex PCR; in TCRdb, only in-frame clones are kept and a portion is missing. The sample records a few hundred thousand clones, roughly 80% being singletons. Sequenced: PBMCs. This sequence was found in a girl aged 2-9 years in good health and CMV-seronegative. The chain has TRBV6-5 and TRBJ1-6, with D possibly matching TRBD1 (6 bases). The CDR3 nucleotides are TGTGCCAGCAGTGCAAGGGGGAGCAATTCACCCCTCCACTTT. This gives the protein CASSARGSNSPLHF.